This T cell receptor (beta chain) was identified during a study of blood T cell repertoires in COVID-19. Trimming took off 3 bases at V and 3 bases at J, with 9 bases between the two ends. Germline loops: CDR1 SEHNR, CDR2 FQNEAQ (reference sequence). There are 13 residues in the CDR3. Assay used: immunoSEQ multiplex PCR; TCRdb lists only in-frame clones, some missing. The sample has roughly 220,000 clones, 84% seen once. The rearrangement joins TRBV7-9 to TRBJ2-7; D might be TRBD2 (5 bases). The source material was peripheral blood. The origin of this receptor is a young man with active or convalescent COVID-19. The CDR3 spells CASSLRRDYEQYF. The CDR3 nucleotides read TGTGCCAGCAGCTTGCGACGGGACTACGAGCAGTACTTC.